Presented here are 3 T cell receptor beta chains from one specimen sequenced in a study of regulatory T cells in long-lasting Graves disease. As for time point: persistent/refractory GD, antithyroid drugs over 5 years with positive TRAb. After RNA was extracted from PBMCs, the TCR library was made from it. TCR beta libraries were built with iRepertoire HTBI primers and Arm-PCR of CDR3 regions. TCRdb re-analysed the multiplex PCR reads in MiXCR, keeping a single row per CDR3 protein. The table has 500,000 to 800,000 distinct CDR3 sequences, about 30% seen once. The material was peripheral blood mononuclear cells (PBMCs), obtained when the disease was refractory, from a patient treated with antithyroid drugs. The receptors were sampled from a female donor with Graves disease.

With regard to this clonotype: The CDR3 does not end in the conserved phenylalanine or tryptophan, so this is likely a read error. This chain uses TRBV11-2 with TRBJ2-7; no reliable D call. The CDR3 loop spans 13 amino acids. Deletions cut 5 bases from V and 3 bases from J, with 11 bases between. In germline, CDR1 is SGHAT, CDR2 FQNNGV. In DNA, the CDR3 is TGTGCCAGCAGCACAACTGCAAACTACGAGCAGTACCTC. Residues: CASSTTANYEQYL.

A few counts support this clonotype. This chain uses TRBV12-3 or TRBV12-4 with TRBJ1-3; D gene unclear. Deletions cut 6 bases from V and 1 base from J, with 16 bases between. This CDR3 spans 16 amino acids. CDR3 amino acids: CASSPWPSGSGNTIYF. Here the CDR3 DNA reads TGTGCCAGCAGCCCTTGGCCGTCGGGGTCTGGAAACACCATATATTTT.

The chain has TRBV6-2 or TRBV6-3 and TRBJ2-6; D gene ambiguous. CDR1 MNHEY and CDR2 SVGEGT come from the germline V gene. The CDR3 totals 13 residues. The germline V and J ends were trimmed by 8 bases and 3 bases, with 8 bases remaining between them. The CDR3, as DNA: TGTGCCAGCGGGGATGGTGGGGCCAACGTCCTGACTTTC. Translated: CASGDGGANVLTF.